The rows below give T cell receptor beta chains drawn from one sample of a study of CD8+ T cells in alopecia areata. Repertoires were generated with immunoSEQ multiplex PCR, while TCRdb's copy carries only in-frame clones and drops some. The sample includes some 180,000 clones, around 63% seen only once; the top ten take over 1.5%. The sequencing used CD4+ T cells sorted from blood, collected at week 0. Receptor source: a human donor with alopecia areata. CDR3s include the opening cysteine and the closing phenylalanine or tryptophan. The D gene is left open where the match is weak. Rows give clone size only sometimes, using once, few, many, or a class for an expanded clone.

d_gene,abundance,v_gene,j_gene,CDR3nt,CDR3aa
TRBD1,NA,TRBV5-1,TRBJ2-5,TGCGCCAGCAGAAACCGACAGGGGCCCCAAGAGACCCAGTACTTC,CASRNRQGPQETQYF
NA,few,TRBV11-2,TRBJ1-1,TGTGCCAGCACCCCCTCTCTTGCGGGCAGGGCGAACACTGAAGCTTTCTTT,CASTPSLAGRANTEAFF
NA,NA,TRBV6-5,TRBJ1-2,TGTGCCAGCACTCAGATGACAGCCAACTATGGCTACACCTTC,CASTQMTANYGYTF
NA,NA,TRBV29-1,TRBJ1-5,TGCAGCGTCCCAGGGGAAGAGCCCCAGCATTTT,CSVPGEEPQHF
TRBD1,NA,TRBV5-1,TRBJ1-4,TGCGCCAGCAGATCGATCGACAGGGCCGGGGATGAAAAACTGTTTTTT,CASRSIDRAGDEKLFF
NA,once,TRBV5-6,TRBJ1-6,TGTGCCAGCAGCTTCAACCCCCGGGAGGGTTCACCCCTCCACTTT,CASSFNPREGSPLHF
NA,NA,TRBV29-1,TRBJ1-1,TGCAGCGTTGTGACGGGGATAGGCACTGAAGCTTTCTTT,CSVVTGIGTEAFF
TRBD1,NA,TRBV7-3,TRBJ2-3,TGTGCCAGCAGCAGAGGGCAGGGGGCGGATACGCAGTATTTT,CASSRGQGADTQYF
NA,NA,TRBV29-1,TRBJ1-2,TGCAGCGTTGAGGCGGGACCCTGGGGCTACACCTTC,CSVEAGPWGYTF
NA,NA,TRBV30,TRBJ2-5,TGTGCCTGGACAGGGAACGTCGGGGAGACCCAGTACTTC,CAWTGNVGETQYF
NA,NA,TRBV27,TRBJ1-2,TGTGCCAGCAGGAGTGGGGGCCCCTATGGCTACACCTTC,CASRSGGPYGYTF
TRBD1,few,TRBV9,TRBJ2-1,TGTGCCAGCAGCCCCTGGGGACAGGGGACCTACAATGAGCAGTTCTTC,CASSPWGQGTYNEQFF
NA,once,TRBV29-1,TRBJ1-1,TGCAGCGTGGTGGTTACGAAAGCTTTCTTT,CSVVVTKAFF
TRBD2,NA,TRBV9,TRBJ2-1,TGTGCCAGCAGCGTCTTAGCGGGAGTTTACAATGAGCAGTTCTTC,CASSVLAGVYNEQFF
NA,NA,TRBV30,TRBJ1-1,TGTGCCTGGAGAAGGATAGGGGAAGCTTTCTTT,CAWRRIGEAFF
NA,NA,TRBV25-1,TRBJ1-2,TGTGCCAGCAGTCGCGATAAGGGACTTGGCTACACCTTC,CASSRDKGLGYTF
NA,NA,TRBV11-2,TRBJ2-7,TGTGCCAGCAGCTTAACAGGGTACGAGCAGTACTTC,CASSLTGYEQYF
NA,NA,TRBV9,TRBJ2-5,TGTGCCAGCAGCGTAGATCGAGCAGAAGAGACCCAGTACTTC,CASSVDRAEETQYF
TRBD2,few,TRBV15,TRBJ2-1,TGTGCCACCAGCAGAGGAGCCGGGACTAGCATCCACAATGAGCAGTTCTTC,CATSRGAGTSIHNEQFF
NA,few,TRBV13,TRBJ2-6,TGTGCCAGCAGCTTAAGAGTAACTGGGGCCAACGTCCTGACTTTC,CASSLRVTGANVLTF
NA,NA,TRBV30,TRBJ1-1,TGTGCCTGGAGCAAGAACACTGAAGCTTTCTTT,CAWSKNTEAFF
NA,NA,TRBV29-1,TRBJ1-2,TGCAGCGTTGGTGACAGCCCCTCTGGCTACACCTTC,CSVGDSPSGYTF
NA,few,TRBV29-1,TRBJ2-3,TGCAGCGTTGCGAAAGGCTACGGCACAGATACGCAGTATTTT,CSVAKGYGTDTQYF
NA,NA,TRBV5-1,TRBJ1-1,TGCGCCAGCAGCTTGCAGGGAGGCGGCACTGAAGCTTTCTTT,CASSLQGGGTEAFF
TRBD1,NA,TRBV29-1,TRBJ2-7,TGCAGCGTTGGCGGGACAGGGGGGTACTACGAGCAGTACTTC,CSVGGTGGYYEQYF
TRBD1,few,TRBV29-1,TRBJ2-3,TGCAGTTTAAGTGAGGGGGCAACAGATACGCAGTATTTT,CSLSEGATDTQYF
NA,NA,TRBV2,TRBJ2-1,TGTGCCAGCATTAGGGCAGGGTGGGACAATGAGCAGTTCTTC,CASIRAGWDNEQFF
TRBD2,NA,TRBV15,TRBJ2-3,TGTGCCACCAGCAGCCTAAGACTAGCGGAATTGTTCGAGAGCACAGATACGCAGTATTTT,CATSSLRLAELFESTDTQYF
NA,NA,TRBV2,TRBJ1-1,TGTGCCAGCAACAGGGCTCTGAACACTGAAGCTTTCTTT,CASNRALNTEAFF
NA,NA,TRBV29-1,TRBJ2-1,TGCAGCGTTAGGGTAGGGAGGAATGAGCAGTTCTTC,CSVRVGRNEQFF
NA,NA,TRBV7-9,TRBJ1-1,TGTGCCAGCAGCCTGAACACTGAAGCTTTCTTT,CASSLNTEAFF
NA,NA,TRBV29-1,TRBJ2-1,TGCAGCGTTGGAGGGGAAGGTGGTGAGCAGTTCTTC,CSVGGEGGEQFF
TRBD2,NA,TRBV7-2,TRBJ2-1,TGTGCCAGCAGCTTGTTTGGGCGGGGGGGAAACAATGAGCAGTTCTTC,CASSLFGRGGNNEQFF
NA,NA,TRBV19,TRBJ2-4,TGTGCCAGTAGTTCGGCGCAACGCATAAACATTCAGTACTTC,CASSSAQRINIQYF
NA,NA,TRBV19,TRBJ1-1,TGTGCCAGTAGTATACGAGGTACTGAAGCTTTCTTT,CASSIRGTEAFF
TRBD1,NA,TRBV5-6,TRBJ2-1,TGTGCCAGCAGCTTGTTCCGGGACAGGGGGAATGAGCAGTTCTTC,CASSLFRDRGNEQFF
TRBD2,few,TRBV5-1,TRBJ2-1,TGCGCCAGCAGCTTGCCTAGCGGGGGGGCCCGGAGTGAGCAGTTCTTC,CASSLPSGGARSEQFF
NA,NA,TRBV29-1,TRBJ1-2,TGCAGCGTACGGCTAAACGGCTACACCTTC,CSVRLNGYTF
NA,NA,TRBV4-3,TRBJ1-6,TGCGCCAGCAGCCAAGATGAAGGGAAGCCCCTCCACTTT,CASSQDEGKPLHF
TRBD1,few,TRBV29-1,TRBJ2-4,TGCAGCGTTGGACAGGGGGCGAGAGAAAACATTCAGTACTTC,CSVGQGARENIQYF
TRBD1,few,TRBV5-6,TRBJ1-5,TGTGCCAGCAGCTTGGGTGGGACAGGGCTGAAGCCCCAGCATTTT,CASSLGGTGLKPQHF
NA,NA,TRBV30,TRBJ2-7,TGTGCCTGGAGTGTACGGGCGTGGGGGCTGCCGGCCTACGAGCAGTACTTC,CAWSVRAWGLPAYEQYF
NA,NA,TRBV30,TRBJ1-2,TGTGCCTGGAGCAACAACCCCAACTATGGCTACACCTTC,CAWSNNPNYGYTF
NA,once,TRBV7-2,TRBJ2-6,TGTGCCAGCAGCGTTCGACGTTTGACTGGGGCCAACGTCCTGACTTTC,CASSVRRLTGANVLTF
NA,NA,TRBV4-1,TRBJ1-4,TGCGCCAGCAGCCAAGCGAATAAACTGTTTTTT,CASSQANKLFF
TRBD1,NA,TRBV29-1,TRBJ2-4,TGCAGCGCTACCACAGGGGATGGGGTGAACATTCAGTACTTC,CSATTGDGVNIQYF
NA,NA,TRBV6-5,TRBJ2-2,TGTGCCAGCAGTTACTCGAGTAGGAGAGCCGGGGAGCTGTTTTTT,CASSYSSRRAGELFF
NA,NA,TRBV29-1,TRBJ2-4,TGCAGCGCCCGAATAGCCCAGGACATTCAGTACTTC,CSARIAQDIQYF
NA,NA,TRBV29-1,TRBJ1-1,TGCAGCGTTGCGAGGACGACAGGGAACACTGAAGCTTTCTTT,CSVARTTGNTEAFF
NA,NA,TRBV7-9,TRBJ2-7,TGTGCCAGCAGCTCAGTTCGTACAGGGCCCGAGCAGTACTTC,CASSSVRTGPEQYF
NA,NA,TRBV10-3,TRBJ1-5,TGTGCCATCAGTGAGTCGGTCAGGGATCAGCCCCAGCATTTT,CAISESVRDQPQHF
NA,NA,TRBV5-6,TRBJ1-1,TGTGCCAGCACCAAACTCTCGGGACGGTGGAACACTGAAGCTTTCTTT,CASTKLSGRWNTEAFF
NA,NA,TRBV4-1,TRBJ1-6,TGCGCCAGCAGCCCGGGCCCCTTTAATTCACCCCTCCACTTT,CASSPGPFNSPLHF
NA,NA,TRBV30,TRBJ1-2,TGTGCCTGGAGTGTGAAGGGAGGCTACACCTTC,CAWSVKGGYTF
NA,NA,TRBV29-1,TRBJ2-5,TGCAGCGTCCTTAGGGTCAGAAGAGTACAAGAGACCCAGTACTTC,CSVLRVRRVQETQYF
NA,NA,TRBV25-1,TRBJ2-5,TGTGCCAGCAGTGGGCAGGGCCGGGGGGAGACCCAGTACTTC,CASSGQGRGETQYF
NA,NA,TRBV4-3,TRBJ1-2,TGCGCCAGCAGCCAAGATCGGGGGGAGGGCTACACCTTC,CASSQDRGEGYTF
NA,NA,TRBV29-1,TRBJ2-3,TGCAGCGGTACCGGGACGCCGGATAACACAGATACGCAGTATTTT,CSGTGTPDNTDTQYF
NA,NA,TRBV29-1,TRBJ1-1,TGCAGCGTTGGGTCCTCACAGCTAGAAGCTTTCTTT,CSVGSSQLEAFF
NA,NA,TRBV6-5,TRBJ2-3,TGTGCCAGCAGTTACTCGAGGACAACAGATACGCAGTATTTT,CASSYSRTTDTQYF